The rows below give T cell receptor beta chains drawn from one sample of a study of cytomegalovirus exposure and HLA in healthy donors. Clones were sequenced by immunoSEQ multiplex PCR, and TCRdb holds only the in-frame ones, with some missing. The sample includes more than 150,000 clones, approximately 80% of them seen just once. The sequencing sample was made of PBMCs. Receptor source: a man between 18 and 35 years old in good health and CMV-seronegative. The CDR3 runs from the conserved cysteine through the conserved F or W. Fields, in order: V gene, clone size, D gene, J gene, CDR3 DNA, CDR3 protein. The D gene is left open where the match is weak. Expanded clones are given a class, and other clones once, few, many or no size at all.

TRBV19	-	TRBD2	TRBJ2-7	TGTGCCAGTAGTATTGAGCGGGGGGTTACCTACGAGCAGTACTTC	CASSIERGVTYEQYF
TRBV12-5	-	TRBD1	TRBJ1-2	TGTGCTAGTGGTTCCCCCTTGGACAGGATCTATGGCTACACCTTC	CASGSPLDRIYGYTF
TRBV30	-	-	TRBJ1-2	TGTGCCTGGAGTGTAAGCGGGCAGGGCAACTATGGCTACACCTTC	CAWSVSGQGNYGYTF
TRBV5-8	-	TRBD2	TRBJ2-7	TGTGCCAGCAACTCCCCTCCCACTAGCGGGGAAGCCTACGAGCAGTACTTC	CASNSPPTSGEAYEQYF
TRBV28	-	TRBD1	TRBJ2-1	TGTGCCAGCAGTTTGACAGGGTCCTACAATGAGCAGTTCTTC	CASSLTGSYNEQFF
TRBV12-5	-	-	TRBJ2-7	TGTGCTAGTGGTTACAGGTGTATGGGCTCCTACGAGCAGTACTTC	CASGYRCMGSYEQYF
TRBV7-9	few	-	TRBJ2-1	TGTGCCAGCAGCTTGGTCCCGGAGGTCTCCTACAATGAGCAGTTCTTC	CASSLVPEVSYNEQFF
TRBV28	-	-	TRBJ2-5	TGTGCCAGCAGTTTATTGTCCAGCCAAGAGACCCAGTACTTC	CASSLLSSQETQYF
TRBV7-8	few	-	TRBJ2-7	TGTGCCAGCAGCTATACCGGGACACCGATCTACGAGCAGTACTTC	CASSYTGTPIYEQYF
TRBV30	-	TRBD1	TRBJ2-7	TGTGCCGGAGGGAAGGTAGACAGGGGCGAGCAGTACTTC	CAGGKVDRGEQYF
TRBV10-3	-	-	TRBJ2-3	TGTGCCATCAGTGACCTGACATCCGATACGCAGTATTTT	CAISDLTSDTQYF
TRBV28	-	-	TRBJ1-4	TGTGCCATCCGGGGGGCGGGGAGGGACGAAAAACTGTTTTTT	CAIRGAGRDEKLFF
TRBV28	-	-	TRBJ1-2	TGTGCCAGCAGTTTATCGGGCTATGGCTACACCTTC	CASSLSGYGYTF
TRBV25-1	few	-	TRBJ2-2	TGTGCCAGCCAAGGTGGCAGGGGGAGGTTGACCGGGGAGCTGTTTTTT	CASQGGRGRLTGELFF
TRBV5-4	-	-	TRBJ2-5	TGTGCCAGCAGCTTTAGGGGGGGAGAGACCCAGTACTTC	CASSFRGGETQYF
TRBV4-1	-	TRBD1	TRBJ1-2	TGCGCCAGCAGCCGACAGGGGCCTGTTGCTAGGGGCTACACCTTC	CASSRQGPVARGYTF
TRBV4-1	-	-	TRBJ2-7	TGCGCCAGCAGCCTGGGGGTAGCGGTAATCTACGAGCAGTACTTC	CASSLGVAVIYEQYF
TRBV27	-	-	TRBJ2-1	TGTGCCAGCAGTAGCAGGGGTGCGATCAATGAGCAGTTCTTC	CASSSRGAINEQFF
TRBV7-9	-	-	TRBJ1-1	TGTGCCAGCAGCCCGATAACAGGGACCGAAGCTTTCTTT	CASSPITGTEAFF
TRBV7-2	-	TRBD1	TRBJ1-5	TGTGCCAGCAGCCGTGACAGGGGAGGGCAGCCCCAGCATTTT	CASSRDRGGQPQHF
TRBV7-9	-	-	TRBJ1-4	TGTGCCAGCAGCTTAGACAGGGTTGATGAAAAACTGTTTTTT	CASSLDRVDEKLFF
TRBV19	-	-	TRBJ1-6	TGTGCCAGTAGTATGAGTTCCGGCGGGAATTCACCCCTCCACTTT	CASSMSSGGNSPLHF
TRBV27	-	TRBD1	TRBJ1-5	TGTGCCAGCAAACCGACAGGGACCAATCAGCCCCAGCATTTT	CASKPTGTNQPQHF
TRBV11-2	-	TRBD2	TRBJ2-3	TGTGCCAGCAGCGGGGAGACTAGCGGGAGGGCCAGAGATACGCAGTATTTT	CASSGETSGRARDTQYF
TRBV6-1	-	TRBD2	TRBJ2-3	TGTGCCAGCAGTGAATCTAGCGGGGGGGCCTTAGATACGCAGTATTTT	CASSESSGGALDTQYF
TRBV5-6	-	TRBD2	TRBJ2-1	TGTGCCAGCAGCGTAAAGCGGGGGGGAGGTTACAATGAGCAGTTCTTC	CASSVKRGGGYNEQFF
TRBV6-1	-	-	TRBJ1-1	TGTGCCAGCAGTGAATGGTTAGCGAACACTGAAGCTTTCTTT	CASSEWLANTEAFF
TRBV7-3	-	-	TRBJ2-1	TGTGCCAGCAGCTTAAGTTCGGGTGCGACCCACAATGAGCAGTTCTTC	CASSLSSGATHNEQFF
TRBV27	-	-	TRBJ2-7	TGTGCCAGCACCTGGAGAGACGAGCAGTACTTC	CASTWRDEQYF
TRBV11-3	-	-	TRBJ2-5	TGTGCCAGCAGCTTTGGTAGGGGGGGCCCGGAGACCCAGTACTTC	CASSFGRGGPETQYF
TRBV5-8	-	TRBD1	TRBJ1-2	TGTGCCAGCAGCCCCGGGACAGGCCAGGCTTATGGCTACACCTTC	CASSPGTGQAYGYTF
TRBV7-9	-	-	TRBJ2-7	TGTGCCAGCAGCTTGGGGCGGACCACCTACGAGCAGTACTTC	CASSLGRTTYEQYF
TRBV25-1	once	-	TRBJ2-7	TGTGCCAGCAGTCAATCCTACGAGCAGTACTTC	CASSQSYEQYF
TRBV7-9	-	-	TRBJ1-2	TGTGCCAGCAGCTTGTCTTATGGCTACACCTTC	CASSLSYGYTF
TRBV7-9	-	-	TRBJ2-1	TGTGCCAGCAGCTTTGGGGGGAGCTCCTACAATGAGCAGTTCTTC	CASSFGGSSYNEQFF
TRBV19	-	TRBD1	TRBJ2-7	TGTGCCAGTAGTATAGGCACGGGACAGGACTACGAGCAGTACTTC	CASSIGTGQDYEQYF
TRBV7-8	-	TRBD1	TRBJ1-6	TGTGCCAGCAGCGCCCCGTGGACAGGGGTTGTCTCACCCCTCCACTTT	CASSAPWTGVVSPLHF
TRBV9	-	-	TRBJ2-1	TGTGCCAGCAGCTTCAGGGATGACTTTACCTACAATGAGCAGTTCTTC	CASSFRDDFTYNEQFF
TRBV5-1	once	TRBD1	TRBJ2-7	TGCGCCAGCAGCTTGGGGGGGACAGGGGTCTACGAGCAGTACTTC	CASSLGGTGVYEQYF
TRBV6-5	-	-	TRBJ2-5	TGTGCCAGCAGGAACAGGGTGGGGGCGGCGGAGACCCAGTACTTC	CASRNRVGAAETQYF
TRBV2	once	-	TRBJ1-4	TGTGCCAGCAGTGAAAGTGTCGGAGTTAATGAAAAACTGTTTTTT	CASSESVGVNEKLFF
TRBV28	-	-	TRBJ1-5	TGTGCCAGCAGTCCCCGCGGGCCCCAGCATTTT	CASSPRGPQHF
TRBV19	-	TRBD2	TRBJ2-3	TGTGCCAGTAGCCTAGCGGGGATAAGCACAGATACGCAGTATTTT	CASSLAGISTDTQYF
TRBV6-1	once	TRBD2	TRBJ2-1	TGTGCCAGCAATTTAGCGGGAGGGCCCAATGAGCAGTTCTTC	CASNLAGGPNEQFF
TRBV27	-	-	TRBJ2-5	TGTGCCAGCAGTTTAAACAGCCCCCAAGAGACCCAGTACTTC	CASSLNSPQETQYF
TRBV10-3	few	-	TRBJ1-1	TGTGCCATCTCGCAGGGCGACACTGAAGCTTTCTTT	CAISQGDTEAFF
TRBV4-1	-	-	TRBJ2-2	TGCGCCAGCAGCTTAGGGGCCGGGAGTACAAACACCGGGGAGCTGTTTTTT	CASSLGAGSTNTGELFF
TRBV11-2	-	-	TRBJ2-7	TGTGCCAGCAGCTTAGCCAGGGCCGCCTACGAGCAGTACTTC	CASSLARAAYEQYF
TRBV27	-	TRBD1	TRBJ1-1	TGTGCCAGCAGCTCCCCGACAGGGTGGGGCACTGAAGCTTTCTTT	CASSSPTGWGTEAFF